A single sample is the source of the 18 T cell receptor beta chains below, sequenced in a study of T cell repertoires in cytomegalovirus infection. Via MiXCR, TCRdb re-called the reads, giving one row per CDR3 protein. The sample carries 680,000 or so distinct CDR3 sequences, less than 40% recorded once. The sample consisted of PBMCs. These receptors all stem from a human donor in good health (CMV status not recorded). Some clones in this sample may be carry-over from other donors' samples.

This chain connects TRBV15 to TRBJ2-1, with a possible D match to TRBD2 (6 bases). This CDR3 comprises 15 residues. Germline V gene sequence: CDR1 LNHNV, CDR2 YYDKDF (reference sequence). Trimming cost V 4 bases and J 6 bases, with 16 bases left between them. The DNA for the CDR3 is TGTGCCACCAGCACCGGGAGAGGGCCCACCAATGAGCAGTTCTTC. It is translated as CATSTGRGPTNEQFF. The full variable domain, rest sourced from reference TRBV15 and TRBJ2-1, is DAMVIQNPRYQVTQFGKPVTLSCSQTLNHNVMYWYQQKSSQAPKLLFHYYDKDFNNEADTPDNFQSRRPNTSFCFLDIRSPGLGDTAMYLCATSTGRGPTNEQFFGPGTRLTVL.

The gene calls are TRBV6-6 and TRBJ2-7; D tentatively reads TRBD1 or TRBD2 (5 bases each). Per the germline V gene, CDR1 is MNHNY and CDR2 is SVGAGI (reference sequence). The CDR3 length is 15 residues. Trimming stripped 6 bases from V and 3 bases from J, with 18 bases between. The CDR3 bases are TGTGCCAGCAGCCACAAGGGGAGAGGTGACTACGAGCAGTACTTC. It encodes CASSHKGRGDYEQYF.

The chain uses TRBV11-3 and TRBJ2-1, with TRBD2 as a possible D gene (6 bases). V was pared by 5 bases and J by 0 bases, with 20 bases between. CDR1 is SGHNT and CDR2 is YENEEA in the germline V gene. The CDR3 is made up of 18 amino acids. The CDR3 loop reads CASSVGTPAGSSYNEQFF. In DNA, the CDR3 is TGTGCCAGCAGCGTGGGGACTCCCGCGGGGAGCTCCTACAATGAGCAGTTCTTC.

The DNA of the CDR3 is TGTGCCAGCAGTGCCTACAGGGGCGCAGGTCAGCCCCAGCATTTT. Its protein product is CASSAYRGAGQPQHF. The chain couples TRBV28 to TRBJ1-5; 7 positions agree with TRBD1. Trimming took 5 bases from V and 6 from J; bases not matched to a gene: 10. CDR1 MDHEN and CDR2 SYDVKM come from the germline V gene. The CDR3 runs to 15 residues.

This chain joins TRBV15 and TRBJ2-2; 7 bases are shared with TRBD1. Germline CDR1 and CDR2: LNHNV and YYDKDF (reference sequence). The length of the CDR3 is 18 residues. J lost 2 bases, V lost 1 base, and 10 bases had no gene match. CDR3 region: CATSRAKGAGRNTGELFF. In DNA form, the CDR3 reads TGTGCCACCAGCAGAGCTAAGGGGGCAGGACGAAACACCGGGGAGCTGTTTTTT. The complete variable domain, with remaining parts taken from reference TRBV15 and TRBJ2-2, reads DAMVIQNPRYQVTQFGKPVTLSCSQTLNHNVMYWYQQKSSQAPKLLFHYYDKDFNNEADTPDNFQSRRPNTSFCFLDIRSPGLGDTAMYLCATSRAKGAGRNTGELFFGEGSRLTVL.

The J gene is TRBJ2-3, the V gene TRBV5-1; 11 bases are shared with TRBD2. The CDR3 runs to 14 residues. Germline V gene lookup returns CDR1 SGHRS and CDR2 YFSETQ. Trimming at V came to 6 bases and at J to 2 bases, leaving 2 bases not matched to a gene. The CDR3 bases are TGCGCCAGCAAGACTAGCGGGGCCACAGATACGCAGTATTTT. Translation gives CASKTSGATDTQYF.

This clonotype was found a few times. The CDR3 region has the DNA TGTGCCAGCAGCTTAGTCTGGACTGACACCTACGAGCAGTACTTC. It codes for CASSLVWTDTYEQYF. This chain joins TRBV7-2 and TRBJ2-7; maybe TRBD2 (5 bases). Germline V lookup: CDR1 SGHTA, CDR2 FQGNSA. V gave up 1 base and J gave up 2 bases, with 12 bases separating them. This CDR3 spans 15 amino acids.

This chain joins TRBV29-1 and TRBJ2-1; the match to TRBD2 covers 9 bases. CDR3 length equals 15 residues. The germline V gene has CDR1 SQVTM and CDR2 ANQGSEA. J gave up 8 bases and V 5 bases, and 13 bases lay outside the gene matches. The DNA for the CDR3 is TGCAGCGTTCAGCTAGCGGGAAGGTGGGGCGATGAGCAGTTCTTC. This translates into CSVQLAGRWGDEQFF.

This clonotype has only a few counts. The chain links TRBV5-1 to TRBJ1-1; D is undetermined. CDR1 is SGHRS, CDR2 YFSETQ, per germline. The CDR3 has 14 residues. Trimming took off 1 base at V and 0 bases at J, with 7 bases between the two ends. CDR3 amino acids: CASSLYGVNTEAFF. As DNA, the CDR3 is TGCGCCAGCAGCTTGTACGGGGTGAACACTGAAGCTTTCTTT.

This clonotype was counted between two and nine times. The chain combines TRBV10-3 with TRBJ1-3; no clear D gene. In germline, CDR1 is ENHRY, CDR2 SYGVKD. Deletions cut 8 bases from V and 0 bases from J, with 14 bases between. The CDR3 loop spans 15 amino acids. The CDR3 sequence is CAISRSDFSGNTIYF. The DNA of the CDR3 is TGTGCCATCTCCCGCAGTGATTTCTCTGGAAACACCATATATTTT.

J is TRBJ1-1 and V is TRBV11-2, with D uncertain. The CDR3 runs to 16 residues. The V gene lost 4 bases and the J gene lost 1 base, with 16 bases spanning the gap. CDR1 and CDR2 from the germline V gene are SGHAT and FQNNGV. CDR3 protein: CASSSPRTDRNTEAFF. CDR3 sequence (DNA): TGTGCCAGCAGCTCGCCTCGGACGGATAGGAACACTGAAGCTTTCTTT.

The gene calls are TRBV12-3 or TRBV12-4 and TRBJ1-5; no clear D. The CDR3 has 13 amino acids. The V end lost 3 bases, the J end lost 3 bases, and 6 bases lay between the germline ends. In DNA, the CDR3 is TGTGCCAGCAGTTTTGGCGACAATCAGCCCCAGCATTTT. As protein: CASSFGDNQPQHF.

The genes are TRBV11-2 and TRBJ2-2, with a possible D match to TRBD2 (5 bases). The CDR3 has 16 amino acids. Trimming took 5 bases from V and 2 from J, leaving 15 bases between them. Per the germline V gene, CDR1 is SGHAT and CDR2 is FQNNGV. CDR3 amino acids: CASSTSTSFNTGELFF. CDR3 bases: TGTGCCAGCAGCACCTCCACTAGTTTTAACACCGGGGAGCTGTTTTTT.

This clonotype was seen many times. The rearrangement links TRBV7-2 to TRBJ1-2; possible D gene TRBD1, 5 bases. The germline gives CDR1 SGHTA, CDR2 FQGNSA. Trimming removed 5 bases at V and 4 bases at J, with 14 bases between. The CDR3 length is 14 residues. As DNA, the CDR3 is TGTGCCAGCAGCCGGGACTCCGAGATCTATGGCTACACCTTC. The encoded protein is CASSRDSEIYGYTF.

Turning to this clonotype: This may come from a read error, since a much larger clone is one base off. This sequence joins TRBV6-5 and TRBJ1-2; D unclear. The CDR3 consists of 13 residues. The germline V gene encodes CDR1 MNHEY and CDR2 SVGAGI. DNA for the CDR3: TGTGCCCGCAGTTCCGTTAATAACTATGGCTACACCTTC. Amino acids: CARSSVNNYGYTF.

J is TRBJ1-1 and V is TRBV19; D is uncertain. CDR1 and CDR2 from the germline V gene are LNHDA and SQIVND (reference sequence). V was shortened by 7 bases and J by 1 base, with 4 bases between the two germline ends. The CDR3 contains 11 residues. The CDR3 is CASNRNTEAFF. CDR3 DNA: TGTGCCAGTAACAGGAACACTGAAGCTTTCTTT.

The chain joins TRBV12-3 or TRBV12-4 to TRBJ2-7; 8 bases are a match to TRBD1. The CDR3 has 14 residues. J was trimmed by 6 bases and V by 4 bases; bases with no gene match: 8. The CDR3 loop reads CASSSGQEFREQYF. The CDR3, as DNA: TGTGCCAGCAGTTCGGGACAGGAATTTCGCGAGCAGTACTTC.

The chain recombines TRBV20-1 with TRBJ1-1, with unresolved D. The CDR3 runs 12 residues. V lost 6 bases to trimming and J lost 9 bases, with 17 bases between them. The germline V gene encodes CDR1 DFQATT and CDR2 SNEGSKA (reference sequence). CDR3 protein: CSAFSGGPQAFF. CDR3 DNA: TGCAGTGCATTTTCCGGAGGACCGCAAGCTTTCTTT.